This T cell receptor beta chain stems from a study of blood T cell repertoires in COVID-19. Libraries were prepared by immunoSEQ multiplex PCR; TCRdb keeps only in-frame clonotypes and omits some of them. This sample carries under 200,000 clones, approximately 86% of them seen once, and the ten largest clones take approximately 7.6%. CDR1 is LNHDA and CDR2 is SQIVND in the germline V gene (reference sequence). V shed 9 bases and J 3 bases; nucleotides not matched to a gene: 17. There are 17 residues in the CDR3. The rearrangement links TRBV19 to TRBJ1-2; 9 bases map to TRBD1. The specimen was peripheral blood. The sequence derives from an elderly woman with COVID-19, enrolled during active disease. The CDR3 DNA reads TGTGCCAGCCGACAGGGGGGCCGCCTATTGACGGACTATGGCTACACCTTC. Amino acid sequence: CASRQGGRLLTDYGYTF.